This TCR beta chain was recovered during a study of blood T cell repertoires in COVID-19. For the study at large: Both acute and convalescent COVID-19 samples were obtained from the United States, Italy and Spain. Nucleic acid was either cDNA or gDNA, and it came from T cells, B-cell-depleted T cells, or PBMCs.

The CDR3 loop spans 15 amino acids. CDR1 is SGHNT and CDR2 is YYREEE in the germline V gene (reference sequence). V shed 2 bases and J 0 bases; nucleotides not matched to a gene: 3. Authors' methods: Cell counts per sample came from amplifying reference gene primers. Clones were read by immunoSEQ multiplex PCR, and TCRdb kept only the in-frame ones, dropping some. That table is the source of V, J and clone size, and D and trimming were worked out from the DNA. The data show under 150,000 clones, more than 75% seen once. The source is a man aged 35 to 55 with acute or convalescent COVID-19. The chain uses TRBV5-4 and TRBJ1-1; 8 bases agree with TRBD1. The sample taken for sequencing was peripheral blood. The CDR3 sequence is CASSLTGGLNTEAFF. The CDR3 region has the DNA TGTGCCAGCAGCTTAACAGGGGGGCTGAACACTGAAGCTTTCTTT.